This T cell receptor beta chain comes out of a study of neurological immune-mediated disorders. General study points: The study found no CDR3 amino acid sequences shared by expanded clones across subjects, suggesting private repertoires in all groups.

CDR1 SGHRS and CDR2 YFSETQ come from the germline V gene. This CDR3 comprises 18 residues. Source material was 2 million unsorted PBMCs, stored at -80 °C in RNAlater. cDNA was made by 5'RACE with 10-nucleotide random UMIs. Sequencing of 15-18 subjects in each run yielded over 180 million TCR-beta sequences. TCRdb reprocessed the 5' RACE reads via MiXCR and lists one record per CDR3 protein. The table lists more than 25,000 distinct CDR3 sequences, 9% to 13% of them singletons, with 5.8% in the top ten. In regard to this clonotype: Its antigen is not identified. Its ends do not fully match the called genes, so a read error is possible.

This rearrangement joins TRBV5-1 to TRBJ1-1; possibly TRBD1 for D (6 bases). The sequencing input was PBMCs. This TCR was sampled from a woman aged 60-75 years in good health. The CDR3: CASRLSYRAGGMNTEAFF. The CDR3 region has the DNA TGCGCAAGCAGATTGTCCTACAGGGCTGGTGGGATGAACACTGAAGCTTTCTTT.